Shown below are 27 T cell receptor beta chains from a single sample sequenced in a study of blood T cell repertoires in COVID-19. The repertoire was sequenced with immunoSEQ multiplex PCR; TCRdb's copy has only in-frame clones and lacks some. The sample records around 330,000 clones, 89% being singletons. The sequencing sample was made of PBMCs or T cells enriched from blood (not recorded which). The receptors were gathered from a man aged 60 to 69 who had recovered from COVID-19.

V and J are TRBV7-2 and TRBJ1-2; TRBD1 aligns across 9 bases. Losses at the gene ends were 9 bases for V and 8 bases for J; bases not matched to a gene: 13. Germline-derived CDR1 and CDR2 are SGHTA and FQGNSA. The CDR3 has 14 residues. The CDR3 nucleotides are TGTGCCAGATACCCTGGGGGACAGGGAAAAGGCTACACCTTC. Translated, it gives CARYPGGQGKGYTF.

Here the CDR3 DNA reads TGCAGCGCTTCGGCGGGAATTACCTACAATGAGCAGTTCTTC. Protein: CSASAGITYNEQFF. The rearrangement joins TRBV29-1 to TRBJ2-1, with D possibly matching TRBD2 (6 bases). The CDR3 is made up of 14 amino acids. The germline gives CDR1 SQVTM, CDR2 ANQGSEA. Trimming took off 7 bases at V and 2 bases at J, with 15 bases between the two ends.

The V and J genes are TRBV25-1 and TRBJ2-2; TRBD2 agrees at 7 bases. Trimming cost V 7 bases and J 0 bases; bases outside gene matches: 14. The CDR3 consists of 18 residues. Germline V gene lookup returns CDR1 MGHDK and CDR2 SYGVNS. Written as DNA, the CDR3 is TGTGCCAGCATTGGGCCGATTGGGCGGGAGACGAACACCGGGGAGCTGTTTTTT. It encodes CASIGPIGRETNTGELFF.

V usage is TRBV11-2 and J usage is TRBJ1-1, with D possibly TRBD1 on 5 matching bases. This CDR3 region has 14 residues. Germline V lookup: CDR1 SGHAT, CDR2 FQNNGV. The V end lost 4 bases, the J end lost 4 bases, and 13 bases lay between the germline ends. The CDR3 reads CASSSHGGSTEAFF. The CDR3 DNA reads TGTGCCAGCAGCTCCCATGGGGGGAGCACTGAAGCTTTCTTT.

In DNA, the CDR3 is TGTGCCAGCAGCTTGGTACAGGGGGTAAATTCACCCCTCCACTTT. Translating gives CASSLVQGVNSPLHF. The chain joins TRBV5-6 to TRBJ1-6, with TRBD1 matching 8 bases. This CDR3 is built from 15 residues. CDR1 is SGHDT and CDR2 is YYEEEE in the germline V gene. Trimming cost V 0 bases and J 7 bases; bases outside gene matches: 3.

V is TRBV4-3 and J is TRBJ2-1; 8 nucleotides match TRBD2. The CDR3 is 16 amino acids. V was clipped by 0 bases and J by 3 bases; unmatched bases: 4. Germline V gene lookup returns CDR1 LGHNA and CDR2 YSLEER. The CDR3 reads CASSQEGLAGYNEQFF. CDR3 bases: TGCGCCAGCAGCCAAGAGGGGCTAGCGGGCTACAATGAGCAGTTCTTC.

The J gene is TRBJ1-3, the V gene TRBV28; 11 nucleotides line up with TRBD1. Germline trimming cut 3 bases from V and 2 bases from J; bases unmatched to any gene: 3. Germline V lookup: CDR1 MDHEN, CDR2 SYDVKM. The CDR3 loop spans 16 amino acids. The CDR3 spells CASSFGQGATGNTIYF. For the CDR3, the DNA is TGTGCCAGCAGTTTCGGACAGGGGGCAACTGGAAACACCATATATTTT.

The count of this clone is one. The V and J genes are TRBV7-2 and TRBJ1-2, with TRBD1 identical over 9 bases. V dropped 5 bases and J dropped 5; count of bases not matched to a gene: 12. Germline lookup yields CDR1 SGHTA and CDR2 FQGNSA. The CDR3 runs to 16 residues. CDR3 coding DNA: TGTGCCAGCAGCAGGGACGGGACAGGGTCTTCTTATGGCTACACCTTC. This encodes CASSRDGTGSSYGYTF.

The chain uses TRBV7-9 and TRBJ2-1, with D maybe TRBD2 (5 bases). The CDR3 loop spans 15 amino acids. Germline values: CDR1 SEHNR, CDR2 FQNEAQ (reference sequence). V lost 5 bases and J lost 1, with 12 bases in between. The CDR3 sequence: CASSRSTGSYNEQFF. Written as DNA, the CDR3 is TGTGCCAGCAGCCGCTCTACGGGGTCCTACAATGAGCAGTTCTTC. Drawing the rest from reference TRBV7-9 and TRBJ2-1, the complete variable domain is DTGVSQNPRHKITKRGQNVTFRCDPISEHNRLYWYRQTLGQGPEFLTYFQNEAQLEKSRLLSDRFSAERPKGSFSTLEIQRTEQGDSAMYLCASSRSTGSYNEQFFGPGTRLTVL.

The chain has TRBV28 and TRBJ2-3, with 8 bases aligning to TRBD2. The J segment lost 0 bases and the V segment lost 5 bases, leaving 10 bases of the junction unmatched. The germline CDR1 and CDR2 sequences are MDHEN and SYDVKM. CDR3 length: 17 amino acids. DNA of the CDR3: TGTGCCAGCAGTCCGAGACTAGCGACAGCTAGCACAGATACGCAGTATTTT. It yields the protein CASSPRLATASTDTQYF.

The V call is TRBV6-1, the J call TRBJ2-3, with D unresolved. Germline values: CDR1 MNHNS, CDR2 SASEGT. V was clipped by 2 bases and J by 8 bases, with 8 bases between them. The CDR3 consists of 12 residues. The CDR3 DNA is TGTGCCAGCAGTGAACTAGTGGGTACGCAGTATTTT. It specifies CASSELVGTQYF.

This chain links TRBV19 with TRBJ2-3, with D maybe TRBD2 (6 bases). Trimming took off 7 bases at V and 1 base at J, with 18 bases between the two ends. This CDR3 comprises 16 residues. Germline V gene data show CDR1 as LNHDA and CDR2 as SQIVND (reference sequence). CDR3 region: CASKPGTSGRTDTQYF. The CDR3 DNA reads as TGTGCCAGTAAACCGGGGACTTCAGGTCGCACAGATACGCAGTATTTT.

V gene TRBV9 combines with J gene TRBJ1-1, with TRBD1 as a possible D gene (6 bases). CDR1 and CDR2 (germline): SGDLS, YYNGEE. CDR3 length equals 15 residues. The V end lost 4 bases, the J end lost 3 bases, and 16 bases lay between the germline ends. The CDR3 DNA reads TGTGCCAGCAGCTCCGGGGGGGGCATGGACACTGAAGCTTTCTTT. It translates to CASSSGGGMDTEAFF. The whole variable domain, remainder taken from reference TRBV9 and TRBJ1-1, is DSGVTQTPKHLITATGQRVTLRCSPRSGDLSVYWYQQSLDQGLQFLIQYYNGEERAKGNILERFSAQQFPDLHSELNLSSLELGDSALYFCASSSGGGMDTEAFFGQGTRLTVV.

CDR3 bases: TGTGCCACCAGTGATCCCCCCCCCGTCAATGAGCAGTTCTTC. Amino acid sequence: CATSDPPPVNEQFF. The genes are TRBV24-1 and TRBJ2-1; D unresolved. Germline V gene sequence: CDR1 KGHDR, CDR2 SFDVKD. The V end was cut by 3 bases, the J end by 6 bases, with 11 bases between. This CDR3 is 14 amino acids long.

This clone was seen just once. The chain links TRBV20-1 to TRBJ1-1; TRBD1 might be the D (6 bases). The ends were cut back, 5 bases at V and 6 bases at J, with 10 bases in the middle. The germline V gene has CDR1 DFQATT and CDR2 SNEGSKA (reference sequence). CDR3 length equals 11 residues. The CDR3 DNA is TGCAGTGCTCATTACAGGGCTGAAGCTTTCTTT. It translates to CSAHYRAEAFF.

The chain is built from TRBV28 and TRBJ2-7, with 7 bases matching TRBD1. Germline values: CDR1 MDHEN, CDR2 SYDVKM. CDR3 length: 11 residues. Germline trimming cut 8 bases from V and 2 bases from J; bases unmatched to any gene: 0. CDR3 nucleotides: TGTGCCAGCCAGGGGGCCTACGAGCAGTACTTC. Residues: CASQGAYEQYF.

The chain carries TRBV6-2 or TRBV6-3 and TRBJ2-7, with 10 bases aligning to TRBD1. This CDR3 has 16 amino acids. Germline CDR1 reads MNHEY; CDR2 reads SVGEGT. The junction had 10 bases not matched to a gene; V was cut back by 5 bases and J by 3 bases. CDR3: CASSKFRTGGNYEQYF. The CDR3, as DNA: TGTGCCAGCAGTAAGTTCCGGACAGGGGGGAACTACGAGCAGTACTTC.

CDR3 nucleotides: TGCAGTGCTAGTGAGGCTAGCGGGAGATGGGATACGCAGTATTTT. It is translated as CSASEASGRWDTQYF. The genes are TRBV20-1 and TRBJ2-3; TRBD2 matches 10 bases. The V gene's germline CDR1 is DFQATT and CDR2 SNEGSKA (reference sequence). J lost 6 bases, V lost 3 bases, and 9 bases had no gene match. The CDR3 consists of 15 residues.

A single count supports this clone. The chain recombines TRBV6-5 with TRBJ2-4, with D maybe TRBD2 (6 bases). CDR3 length: 15 amino acids. Germline CDR1 reads MNHEY; CDR2 reads SVGAGI. Trimming removed 7 bases at V and 4 bases at J, with 17 bases between. The CDR3: CASTANGEAKNIQYF. The DNA for the CDR3 is TGTGCCAGCACCGCGAATGGGGAGGCTAAAAACATTCAGTACTTC.

A single count supports this clone. J is TRBJ2-3 and V is TRBV24-1; TRBD1 matches 9 bases. In germline, CDR1 is KGHDR, CDR2 SFDVKD. The V and J ends lost 4 bases and 5 bases, in that order; junction bases with no gene match: 9. The CDR3 runs 16 residues. CDR3 residues: CATSDTGQGSGDTQYF. CDR3 DNA: TGTGCCACCAGTGACACGGGACAGGGTAGTGGAGATACGCAGTATTTT.

The chain combines TRBV19 with TRBJ1-2; a possible D gene is TRBD1 (5 bases). The CDR3 is 15 residues long. Deletions cut 5 bases from V and 3 bases from J, with 16 bases between. Germline V gene lookup returns CDR1 LNHDA and CDR2 SQIVND (reference sequence). The CDR3 spells CASSHPVSGDYGYTF. The CDR3 DNA sequence: TGTGCCAGTAGTCATCCCGTTTCGGGGGACTATGGCTACACCTTC.

The chain has TRBV24-1 and TRBJ2-7, with D possibly TRBD2 on 5 matching bases. The germline V and J ends were trimmed by 4 bases and 6 bases, with 9 bases remaining between them. The CDR3 is 12 amino acids. Germline assignment: CDR1 KGHDR and CDR2 SFDVKD. The CDR3 loop is CATSENEGEQYF. The CDR3 region has the DNA TGTGCCACCAGTGAGAACGAGGGCGAGCAGTACTTC.

The rearrangement joins TRBV29-1 to TRBJ2-3, with D perhaps matching TRBD1 (6 bases). Germline V gives CDR1 SQVTM, CDR2 ANQGSEA. This CDR3 is built from 16 residues. V shed 7 bases and J shed 2 bases, with 22 bases lying between them. The chain's CDR3 is CSAESQGTAYTDTQYF. The CDR3 coding sequence is TGCAGCGCCGAGTCCCAGGGGACCGCTTACACAGATACGCAGTATTTT.

The rearrangement joins TRBV14 to TRBJ2-5; D call uncertain. Trimming stripped 2 bases from V and 6 bases from J, with 13 bases between. Looked up from germline, CDR1 is SGHDN and CDR2 is FVKESK. CDR3 length: 14 amino acids. The CDR3 sequence: CASSQWRSEKTQYF. The DNA for the CDR3 is TGTGCCAGCAGCCAATGGAGATCCGAAAAGACCCAGTACTTC.

This clone turned up a few times. The J gene is TRBJ2-7, the V gene TRBV19; 10 bases agree with TRBD1. This CDR3 comprises 13 residues. Trimming removed 8 bases from V and 3 bases from J; junction bases left unmatched: 4. Germline values: CDR1 LNHDA, CDR2 SQIVND (reference sequence). CDR3 loop: CASRGTGVYEQYF. As DNA, the CDR3 is TGTGCCAGTCGAGGGACAGGGGTCTACGAGCAGTACTTC.

This rearrangement joins TRBV4-2 to TRBJ2-1, with TRBD2 identical over 9 bases. The V gene's germline CDR1 is LGHNA and CDR2 YNFKEQ. This CDR3 region has 15 residues. V shed 0 bases, J shed 5 bases, and the junction held 2 bases outside the gene matches. The CDR3, as DNA: TGTGCCAGCAGCCAAGAGGGCGGGAGGGACAATGAGCAGTTCTTC. Its protein product is CASSQEGGRDNEQFF.

This chain connects TRBV28 to TRBJ1-3, with D hard to call. CDR1 and CDR2 from the germline V gene are MDHEN and SYDVKM. This CDR3 is 14 amino acids long. Trimming shortened V by 2 bases and J by 5 bases, and 10 bases separated the two germline ends. The CDR3 DNA sequence: TGTGCCAGCAGTTTAGAAGCTAGGAGAAACACCATATATTTT. It codes for CASSLEARRNTIYF.